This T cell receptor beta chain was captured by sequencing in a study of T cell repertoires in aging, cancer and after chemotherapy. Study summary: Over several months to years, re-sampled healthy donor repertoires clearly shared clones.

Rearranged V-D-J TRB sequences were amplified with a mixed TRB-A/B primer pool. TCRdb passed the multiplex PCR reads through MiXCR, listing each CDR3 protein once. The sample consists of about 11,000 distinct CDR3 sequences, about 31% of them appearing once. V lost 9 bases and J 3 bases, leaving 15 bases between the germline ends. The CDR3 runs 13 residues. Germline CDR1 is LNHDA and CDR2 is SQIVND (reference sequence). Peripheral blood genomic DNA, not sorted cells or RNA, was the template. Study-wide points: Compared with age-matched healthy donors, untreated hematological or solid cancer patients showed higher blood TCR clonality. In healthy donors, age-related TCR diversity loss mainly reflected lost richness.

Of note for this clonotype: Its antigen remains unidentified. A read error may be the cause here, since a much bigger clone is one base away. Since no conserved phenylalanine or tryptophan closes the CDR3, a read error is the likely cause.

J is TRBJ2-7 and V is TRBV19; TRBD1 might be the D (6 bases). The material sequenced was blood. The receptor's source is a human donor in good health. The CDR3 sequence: CASSTGTLYEQYL. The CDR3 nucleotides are TGTGCCAGCAGCACCGGGACACTCTACGAGCAGTACTTA.